Listed below are T cell receptor beta chains from one sample, sequenced in a study of control samples from healthy donors and cancer patients. Sequencing was performed with immunoSEQ multiplex PCR; in TCRdb, only in-frame clones are kept and a portion is missing. Seen here are around 94,000 clones, 85% to 95% observed once, and the top ten hold about 1.5%. The specimen was blood. The receptors originated from a woman aged 30 to 39 in good health. Both conserved end residues are part of each CDR3. The order of the fields is clone size, CDR3 length, V gene, D gene, J gene, CDR3 DNA, CDR3 protein. D genes are given only for firm matches. For some rows the clone size is stated as once, few or many, or as a class when expanded; others skip it.

>NA|15|TRBV6-2/TRBV6-3|NA|TRBJ2-7
TGTGCCAGCAGTTACTCGGGGGGCGGATCCTACGAGCAGTACTTC
CASSYSGGGSYEQYF
>NA|13|TRBV12-3/TRBV12-4|NA|TRBJ1-2
TGTGCCAGCAGTTTAAGGACAGTTTATGGCTACACCTTC
CASSLRTVYGYTF
>NA|11|TRBV10-1|NA|TRBJ1-1
TGCGCCAGCAGTGAGGGTCCTGAAGCTTTCTTT
CASSEGPEAFF
>NA|13|TRBV6-5|TRBD1|TRBJ1-2
TGTGCCATCCCCGGGACAGGGGTGTCTGGCTACACCTTC
CAIPGTGVSGYTF
>NA|13|TRBV12-3/TRBV12-4|NA|TRBJ1-5
TGTGCCAGCAGCTGGGATAGCAATCAGCCCCAGCATTTT
CASSWDSNQPQHF
>NA|12|TRBV29-1|NA|TRBJ2-7
TGCAGCGTTGTATCGAGTGGCGACGAGCAGTACTTC
CSVVSSGDEQYF
>NA|13|TRBV2|NA|TRBJ2-5
TGTGCCAGCATGCGCGGGATCGGAGAGACCCAGTACTTC
CASMRGIGETQYF
>NA|14|TRBV6-5|NA|TRBJ1-5
TGTGCCAGCAGAACCGGCTCGAGCAATCAGCCCCAGCATTTT
CASRTGSSNQPQHF
>NA|15|TRBV27|NA|TRBJ1-2
TGTGCCAGCAGTTCCTCAGGAAACTATAAGTATGGCTACACCTTC
CASSSSGNYKYGYTF
>NA|14|TRBV18|NA|TRBJ1-6
TGTGCCAGCTCACCCCTACAGGGTGATTCACCCCTCCACTTT
CASSPLQGDSPLHF
>NA|12|TRBV13|NA|TRBJ2-2
TGTGCCAGCGCAGTCAACACCGGGGAGCTGTTTTTT
CASAVNTGELFF
>NA|12|TRBV2|NA|TRBJ2-5
TGTGCCAGCAGTGGCCTTGTAGAGACCCAGTACTTC
CASSGLVETQYF
>once|13|TRBV2|TRBD1|TRBJ1-2
TGTGCCAGCAGTGAAGGGACAGGCTATGGCTACACCTTC
CASSEGTGYGYTF
>NA|16|TRBV2|TRBD1|TRBJ2-7
TGTGCCAGCAGTGAAGCGGGAACAGGGACAGACTACGAGCAGTACTTC
CASSEAGTGTDYEQYF
>NA|16|TRBV11-3|TRBD2|TRBJ2-1
TGTGCCAGCAGCTTAAGCGCGGGAGGCTCCTACAATGAGCAGTTCTTC
CASSLSAGGSYNEQFF
>NA|14|TRBV10-3|TRBD1|TRBJ2-7
TGTGCCATCAGTCGGGACAGCAAGTCCTACGAGCAGTACTTC
CAISRDSKSYEQYF
>NA|14|TRBV27|NA|TRBJ1-1
TGTGCCAGCAGTTTAAGGCAGGTGAACACTGAAGCTTTCTTT
CASSLRQVNTEAFF
>NA|16|TRBV10-3|TRBD2|TRBJ2-3
TGTGCCATCAGTGAGTCTACTAGCGGGGGGACAGATACGCAGTATTTT
CAISESTSGGTDTQYF
>NA|13|TRBV4-1|NA|TRBJ1-1
TGCGCCAGCAGCCAAGTGGTGGACACTGAAGCTTTCTTT
CASSQVVDTEAFF
>NA|16|TRBV6-6|NA|TRBJ2-5
TGTGCCAGCAGAGATACGGGACTGGCCGTTGGGGAGACCCAGTACTTC
CASRDTGLAVGETQYF
>NA|13|TRBV6-1|TRBD1|TRBJ1-3
TGTGCCAGCAGGGACAGGGAAGCAAACACCATATATTTT
CASRDREANTIYF
>NA|20|TRBV4-1|TRBD1|TRBJ1-2
TGCGCCAGCAGCCACAACGTCTTTGGGACAGGGGGCCCCCTTGGCTATGGCTACACCTTC
CASSHNVFGTGGPLGYGYTF
>NA|15|TRBV30|TRBD1|TRBJ1-3
TGTGCCTGGCTCCCCAGGACAGGGCTCGGAAACACCATATATTTT
CAWLPRTGLGNTIYF
>NA|15|TRBV6-5|TRBD1|TRBJ2-7
TGTGCCAGCAGTTACACAGGGGGTGGGTCCTACGAGCAGTACTTC
CASSYTGGGSYEQYF
>NA|16|TRBV18|NA|TRBJ2-3
TGTGCCAGCTCATATTCTCGCACCCCTAGCACAGATACGCAGTATTTT
CASSYSRTPSTDTQYF
>NA|12|TRBV10-3|NA|TRBJ1-2
TGTGCCATCAGTGAGCCTCTATGGGGCTACACCTTC
CAISEPLWGYTF
>NA|13|TRBV21-1|NA|TRBJ1-2
TGTGCCAGCAGCAAAGCGCTGGGAGACGGCTACACCTTC
CASSKALGDGYTF
>NA|15|TRBV15|NA|TRBJ1-1
TGTGCCACCAGCAGAGATTACCCTTGGGACACTGAAGCTTTCTTT
CATSRDYPWDTEAFF
>NA|15|TRBV6-1|NA|TRBJ1-6
TGTGCCAGCAGTGATTCCACCGGGTATAATTCACCCCTCCACTTT
CASSDSTGYNSPLHF
>NA|16|TRBV2|TRBD1|TRBJ2-2
TGTGCCAGCAGTGAAGAAGGGGACAGGGGGGCCGGGGAGCTGTTTTTT
CASSEEGDRGAGELFF
>NA|15|TRBV6-5|TRBD1|TRBJ2-3
TGTGCCAGCAGTTATGACGCAGGGGGCCTTGATACGCAGTATTTT
CASSYDAGGLDTQYF
>NA|14|TRBV18|NA|TRBJ1-6
TGTGCCAGCTCACCACAAGCAGGGGATTCACCCCTCCACTTT
CASSPQAGDSPLHF
>NA|13|TRBV12-3/TRBV12-4|NA|TRBJ1-2
TGTGCCAGCAGTTTAGTACTGGGGTATGGCTACACCTTC
CASSLVLGYGYTF
>NA|16|TRBV4-2|NA|TRBJ1-5
TGTGCCAGCAGCCAAGTCGGGCACACTAGCAATCAGCCCCAGCATTTT
CASSQVGHTSNQPQHF
>NA|15|TRBV18|TRBD1|TRBJ1-1
TGTGCCAGCTCACCACCGCACAGGGGGATTACTGAAGCTTTCTTT
CASSPPHRGITEAFF
>NA|12|TRBV18|NA|TRBJ2-7
TGTGCCAGCTCACCAGATTCCTACGAGCAGTACTTC
CASSPDSYEQYF
>NA|16|TRBV5-1|TRBD2|TRBJ2-5
TGCGCCAGCAGCATTGGACTAGCGGGGTCCCAAGAGACCCAGTACTTC
CASSIGLAGSQETQYF
>NA|15|TRBV27|NA|TRBJ2-3
TGTGCCAGCAGTTTTACCGGACCGAGCACAGATACGCAGTATTTT
CASSFTGPSTDTQYF
>NA|15|TRBV5-4|TRBD2|TRBJ2-1
TGTGCCAGCAGTCGGCTAGCGGGGGTTTTCAATGAGCAGTTCTTC
CASSRLAGVFNEQFF
>NA|14|TRBV3-1/TRBV3-2|NA|TRBJ2-1
TGTGCCAGCAGCCAAATGACAGCCTACAATGAGCAGTTCTTC
CASSQMTAYNEQFF
>NA|17|TRBV5-3|NA|TRBJ1-5
TGTGCCAGAAGCAAGAACAGTTCGGAAAAACTCAATCAGCCCCAGCATTTT
CARSKNSSEKLNQPQHF
>NA|13|TRBV14|NA|TRBJ1-2
TGTGCCAGCAGCCCCAGGACGGCGGACGGCTACACCTTC
CASSPRTADGYTF
>NA|11|TRBV2|NA|TRBJ2-5
TGTGCCAGCAGTTATGAAGAGACCCAGTACTTC
CASSYEETQYF
>NA|14|TRBV28|TRBD1|TRBJ1-6
TGTGCCAGCAGTACAGGGGTTGTGTATTCACCCCTCCACTTT
CASSTGVVYSPLHF
>NA|18|TRBV27|TRBD2|TRBJ2-5
TGTGCCAGCAGTTTAACCGGCGGGGGGGGTTGGAGGGGAGAGACCCAGTACTTC
CASSLTGGGGWRGETQYF
>NA|13|TRBV24-1|NA|TRBJ1-4
TGTGCCACCAGTGAGGCAGGGACGGGAAAACTGTTTTTT
CATSEAGTGKLFF
>NA|16|TRBV2|NA|TRBJ2-1
TGTGCCAGCAGTGACGGTTGGGGCAGCCAAGGCAATGAGCAGTTCTTC
CASSDGWGSQGNEQFF
>NA|15|TRBV4-2|TRBD2|TRBJ2-1
TGTGCCAGCAGCCGAGGGACTAGCGGTAACAATGAGCAGTTCTTC
CASSRGTSGNNEQFF
>NA|14|TRBV9|NA|TRBJ2-7
TGTGCCAGCAGCGTAGAAGGGATCCCCTACGAGCAGTACTTC
CASSVEGIPYEQYF